This T cell receptor beta chain was profiled in a study of blood T cell repertoires in COVID-19 (dated by TCRdb to the early 2020s). About the investigation overall: The collaborator samples originated in the United States, Italy and Spain and spanned the acute and convalescent phases of COVID-19. Nearly every sample came with metadata listing a de-identified subject ID, COVID-19 status, age in years and sex. A freely available public database, intended as a resource for researchers studying the immune response to SARS-CoV-2, is where the repertoires were released. The material from the prospective study consisted of cDNA or gDNA derived from T cells, B-cell-depleted T cells, or PBMCs. The dataset comprised deeply sampled blood TCRbeta repertoires from subjects exposed to, actively infected with, or recovered from COVID-19. The samples were drawn from the first 160 participants of the ongoing ImmuneRACE study and from over 950 subjects provided by 6 global collaborators. HLA class I and class II types, where available, came from metadata supplied by the sample provider rather than from assay-based typing. The research as a whole found: The quantity of clinical and demographic metadata differed by source and by participant and was supplied without curation.

TCRbeta CDR3 regions were amplified from genomic DNA by means of the immunoSEQ Assay, a bias-controlled multiplex PCR. The original pipeline was this. The number of nucleated cells in each sample was estimated from the amplification of reference gene primers within the assay. To quantify the absolute abundance of each unique TCRbeta CDR3 rearrangement, sequence reads were collapsed and filtered. Productive Simpson clonality was computed per sample as the square root of Simpson's diversity index over productive rearrangements. TCRdb retrieved this table from immuneACCESS and kept in-frame rearrangements only. Not all clones are present; in checked studies, unresolved V genes account for under half, and no reason is known for the remainder. V, J and clone size are those of that table, while D and trimming were read from the DNA. Across this sample there are a few hundred thousand clones, with just over 90% seen only once. The ten largest clones take up about 0.86% of the sample.

Turning to this clone: The clone's antigen remains unknown. No per-base quality is available; no much larger clone lies one base away.

In the prospective study, participants were roughly 18 to 89 years old, resided in approximately 25 geographic areas of the United States, and were enrolled through a virtual design. To assign participants to cohorts, the prospective study relied on clinical history that participants themselves reported in a screening survey and a study questionnaire. Exposed participants were defined as having been in contact with someone with a PCR-confirmed or clinician-diagnosed COVID-19 case within 2 weeks of study entry. In the prospective study, whole blood, serum and a nasopharyngeal or oropharyngeal swab were collected from each participant by mobile phlebotomists. Prospective study participants could optionally give additional blood draws and questionnaires over an approximately 2-month period. Blood samples from the prospective study were shipped frozen or at room temperature prior to DNA extraction.

The receptor was isolated from a woman in her thirties or forties who had been exposed to COVID-19. Sequences were obtained from PBMCs or T cells enriched from blood (not recorded which).

The CDR3: CASSLWTGSGEAFF. The nucleotide sequence reads as follows: TGTGCCAGCAGCCTGTGGACAGGGAGCGGTGAAGCTTTCTTT. In this chain, TRBV7-2 is recombined with TRBJ1-1; 8 of the junction bases match TRBD1. The germline V gene encodes CDR1 SGHTA and CDR2 FQGNSA. The CDR3 covers 14 residues, taking in both the cysteine and the phenylalanine. The sequence is cut down to CDR3 DNA, 42 bases in frame from base 1. V has 5 bases trimmed and J has 7 bases trimmed; junction bases matching no gene number 9.